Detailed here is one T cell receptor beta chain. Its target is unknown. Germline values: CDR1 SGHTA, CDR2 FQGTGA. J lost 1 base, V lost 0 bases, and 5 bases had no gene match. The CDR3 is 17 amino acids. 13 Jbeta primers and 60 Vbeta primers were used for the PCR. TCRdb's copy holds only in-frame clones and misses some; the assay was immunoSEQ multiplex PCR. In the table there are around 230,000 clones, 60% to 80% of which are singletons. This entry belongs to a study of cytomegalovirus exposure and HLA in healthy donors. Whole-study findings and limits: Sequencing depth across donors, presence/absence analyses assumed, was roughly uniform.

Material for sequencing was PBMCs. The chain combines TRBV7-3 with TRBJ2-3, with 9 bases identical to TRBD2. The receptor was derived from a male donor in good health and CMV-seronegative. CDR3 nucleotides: TGTGCCAGCAGCTTAACGGGGGTAGCGGGAGGCACAGATACGCAGTATTTT. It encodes CASSLTGVAGGTDTQYF.